Sequencing of this T cell receptor (delta chain) was carried out in a study of gamma-delta chains in newborns, infants, children. Study at large: Polyclonal expansion of innate γδ T cells after birth follows microbial exposure.

With CATT, TCRdb re-called clones from the reads. This table has thousands of delta-chain clones, 40% to 60% appearing once. Germline V gene lookup returns CDR1 GEAIGNYY and CDR2 EKD. Trimming took 2 bases from V and 0 from J; bases not matched to a gene: 2. The CDR3 has 18 residues. This clone is large by share. Other DNA sequences of this sample code for an identical CDR3. The TCR originated in a child who received the measles vaccine. Sequencing input: blood. V is TRDV2 and J is TRDJ3, with TRDD3 identical over 11 bases. The CDR3 DNA sequence: TGTGCCTGTGACAATACTGGGGGATACTCCTGGGACACCCGACAGATGTTTTTC. This translates into CACDNTGGYSWDTRQMFF.